This TCR beta chain was sequenced in a study of blood T cells in healthy people across ages. This clonotype has only a few counts. The second PCR ran about 6 to 11 cycles with a sample-barcoded 5' primer and J-beta primers. One entry per CDR3 protein results from TCRdb running MiXCR on the 5' RACE reads. Here the sample spans over a million distinct CDR3 sequences, less than 25% being singletons. PBMCs, at least 6.5 million per sample, were isolated. Each sample provided at least 5 micrograms of extracted total RNA. V lost 2 bases and J 0 bases, leaving 21 bases between the germline ends. The CDR3 length is 18 residues. Germline values: CDR1 DFQATT, CDR2 SNEGSKA (reference sequence). This sample was shared with a second study, whose subject was T cells of mothers and their children.

Specimen: blood. This TCR derives from a girl under 10 years old in good health. V gene TRBV20-1 combines with J gene TRBJ2-3, with unresolved D. The CDR3 loop is CSARFPTVTLSSTDTQYF. The CDR3 nucleotides read TGCAGTGCTAGATTCCCCACAGTTACTTTATCTAGCACAGATACGCAGTATTTT.